This record covers a single TCR beta chain. The data stem from a study of blood T cell repertoires in COVID-19. On the study more broadly: Some COVID-19 samples were acute and others convalescent; all came from the United States, Italy and Spain. Sources were T cells, B-cell-depleted T cells, or PBMCs; the material itself was cDNA or gDNA.

Authors' data handling: Reference gene primer amplification gave nucleated cell count estimates. Data came from immunoSEQ multiplex PCR; TCRdb stores just in-frame clones and leaves some out. Clone size and the V and J calls come from that table; the DNA yielded D and trimming. Of a few hundred thousand clones listed, around nine tenths are singletons. The length of the CDR3 is 13 residues. Germline V CDR1 and CDR2: MNHNY, SVGAGI (reference sequence). The V gene end was trimmed by 6 bases and the J gene end by 3 bases; junction bases not matched to a gene: 2. Sequencing was done on a sample of peripheral blood. The chain recombines TRBV6-6 with TRBJ2-5; 9 bases are shared with TRBD2. The clonotype was recovered from a woman aged 55-75 years with acute or convalescent COVID-19. The CDR3 protein is CASRLAGKETQYF. The CDR3 DNA reads TGTGCCAGCAGGCTAGCGGGGAAAGAGACCCAGTACTTC.